The clone carrying this T cell receptor (beta chain) was detected a few times. The antigen is not known. Given a much more abundant clone one base away, this may be a read error. The germline V gene has CDR1 MNHEY and CDR2 SVGEGT. Trimming shortened V by 2 bases and J by 0 bases, and 2 bases separated the two germline ends. This CDR3 spans 14 amino acids. TCR beta CDR3 sequences were amplified from RNA transcripts. In the first-round RT-PCR of the TCR CDR3, the HTBI primer set was used. In TCRdb, the multiplex PCR reads were re-called with MiXCR into one record per CDR3 protein. The sample lists approximately 400,000 distinct CDR3 sequences, approximately 15% occurring once. These data are taken from a study of T cells in Graves' hyperthyroidism and ophthalmopathy. The study enrolled patients aged 18 to 65 with newly diagnosed hyperthyroidism of under 2 months' duration. Findings and caveats of the study: Researchers found most expanded thyroid clonotypes above 0.001 in blood as well.

The sequence came from a woman aged 18-29 years with Graves' hyperthyroidism that later progressed to Graves' ophthalmopathy. Material for sequencing was blood. This chain uses TRBV6-2 or TRBV6-3 with TRBJ2-6; D is ambiguous. The CDR3 here is CASSYVSGANVLTF. The CDR3 DNA reads as TGTGCCAGCAGTTACGTCTCTGGGGCCAACGTCCTGACTTTC.